Following are 30 T cell receptor beta chains from one sample sequenced in a study of CD8+CD57+ T cells in acquired aplastic anemia. Genomic DNA, serving as template, underwent TCR beta VDJ and CDR3 profiling. TCRdb reprocessed the reads via MiXCR and lists one record per CDR3 protein. The sample holds 200,000 or so distinct CDR3 sequences, under 55% seen once. Only patients with CD8+CD57+ cell expansion on flow cytometry were chosen for sequencing. Sample: sorted CD4+, CD8+, or CD8+CD57+ T cells (not recorded which) from PBMCs. The receptors stem from a human donor with aplastic anemia.

The J gene is TRBJ2-7, the V gene TRBV5-5, with TRBD1 matching 8 bases. CDR3 length: 15 amino acids. Trimming took 4 bases from V and 3 from J; bases not matched to a gene: 9. CDR1 is SGHKS and CDR2 is YYEKEE in the germline V gene (reference sequence). The DNA for the CDR3 is TGTGCCAGCAGCGTTACCGGGACAGGAGTCTACGAGCAGTACTTC. Translating it yields CASSVTGTGVYEQYF.

The table lists this clonotype with many counts. V gene TRBV7-9 combines with J gene TRBJ1-2; D unresolved. Trimming left V 1 base short and J 8 bases short, with 11 bases between. CDR1 and CDR2 (germline): SEHNR, FQNEAQ (reference sequence). The CDR3 length is 13 residues. The CDR3 protein is CASSLDLRQGYTF. The CDR3 DNA follows: TGTGCCAGCAGCTTAGATCTGAGGCAGGGCTACACCTTC.

The V call is TRBV28, the J call TRBJ1-5, with D possibly TRBD1 on 5 matching bases. This CDR3 spans 14 amino acids. CDR1 is MDHEN and CDR2 is SYDVKM in the germline V gene. V was pared by 7 bases and J by 7 bases, with 17 bases between. DNA of the CDR3: TGTGCCAGCAAGGGCACACCGGACACACAGCCCCAGCATTTT. It encodes CASKGTPDTQPQHF. The full variable domain, its missing parts supplied by reference TRBV28 and TRBJ1-5, is DVKVTQSSRYLVKRTGEKVFLECVQDMDHENMFWYRQDPGLGLRLIYFSYDVKMKEKGDIPEGYSVSREKKERFSLILESASTNQTSMYLCASKGTPDTQPQHFGDGTRLSIL.

In this sample, this clonotype turned up many times. The chain employs TRBV27 and TRBJ1-2; D ambiguous. This CDR3 spans 12 amino acids. The V end lost 3 bases, the J end lost 6 bases, and 8 bases lay between the germline ends. Germline V CDR1 and CDR2: MNHEY, SMNVEV (reference sequence). Here the CDR3 DNA reads TGTGCCAGCAGTTTGGAGGGTCATGGCTACACCTTC. Protein: CASSLEGHGYTF.

In this sample, this clonotype turned up a few times. The rearrangement uses TRBV5-6 and TRBJ2-5; D is perhaps TRBD1 (5 bases). CDR3 length: 14 amino acids. V dropped 4 bases and J dropped 5 bases, with 15 bases sitting between them. The germline V gene has CDR1 SGHDT and CDR2 YYEEEE. CDR3 residues: CASSPGQIWETQYF. The CDR3 DNA reads as TGTGCCAGCAGCCCCGGACAAATCTGGGAGACCCAGTACTTC.

This clonotype has ten or more counts. The V gene is TRBV9, the J gene TRBJ2-7; D gene uncertain. This CDR3 region has 12 residues. The V gene's germline CDR1 is SGDLS and CDR2 YYNGEE. V was shortened by 4 bases and J by 6 bases, with 11 bases between the two germline ends. The CDR3 DNA reads TGTGCCAGCAGCCCCCCGCGCGGCGAGCAGTACTTC. Its translation is CASSPPRGEQYF.

There are many counts of this clonotype. The V call is TRBV7-8, the J call TRBJ1-1, with D unclear. The V and J ends lost 0 bases and 1 base respectively, with 15 bases between them. Germline V gene lookup returns CDR1 SGHVS and CDR2 FQNEAQ. The CDR3 extends over 17 amino acids. The CDR3, as DNA: TGTGCCAGCAGCTTAGCGTTCGGGCGCGCCTCGAACACTGAAGCTTTCTTT. Encoded protein: CASSLAFGRASNTEAFF.

With respect to this clonotype: The final CDR3 position lacks the conserved phenylalanine or tryptophan, pointing to a likely read error. The rearrangement joins TRBV7-2 to TRBJ1-5; D might be TRBD1 (6 bases). Deletions cut 5 bases from V and 3 bases from J, with 14 bases between. The V gene's germline CDR1 is SGHTA and CDR2 FQGNSA. This CDR3 is 15 amino acids long. The CDR3 DNA reads TGTGCCAGCAGCCCTAAACAGGGATACAATCAGCCCCAGCATCTT. The encoded protein is CASSPKQGYNQPQHL.

This clonotype was picked up many times. This chain uses TRBV11-2 with TRBJ2-7, with 12 bases identical to TRBD1. The CDR3 covers 15 residues. Germline assignment: CDR1 SGHAT and CDR2 FQNNGV. V shed 5 bases, J shed 2 bases, and the junction held 4 bases outside the gene matches. The chain's CDR3 is CASSPGTGGPYEQYF. CDR3 DNA sequence: TGTGCCAGCAGCCCTGGGACAGGGGGCCCCTACGAGCAGTACTTC.

This clonotype was picked up many times. V gene TRBV11-2 combines with J gene TRBJ1-2; TRBD1 matches at 7 bases. Trimming cost V 6 bases and J 3 bases; bases outside gene matches: 7. The CDR3 length is 14 residues. Per germline, CDR1 SGHAT and CDR2 FQNNGV. Here the CDR3 DNA reads TGTGCCAGCAGGATTTCAGGGGGTGACTATGGCTACACCTTC. Translating it yields CASRISGGDYGYTF.

This clonotype appeared many times. The V and J genes are TRBV19 and TRBJ2-7; perhaps TRBD1 as D (5 bases). V dropped 4 bases and J dropped 0 bases, with 13 bases sitting between them. Germline values: CDR1 LNHDA, CDR2 SQIVND (reference sequence). CDR3 length: 15 residues. The CDR3 loop is CASSTGQGRSYEQYF. The CDR3 DNA reads as TGTGCCAGTAGTACCGGACAAGGGCGCTCCTACGAGCAGTACTTC.

There are many counts of this clonotype. Here the CDR3 reads CASSATDRTVGREKLFF. DNA for the CDR3: TGTGCCAGCAGCGCAACAGACCGGACAGTTGGGCGAGAAAAACTGTTTTTT. The rearrangement links TRBV9 to TRBJ1-4, with D possibly matching TRBD1 (6 bases). Germline CDR1 and CDR2: SGDLS and YYNGEE. The CDR3 spans 17 residues. Trimming took off 3 bases at V and 8 bases at J, with 23 bases between the two ends.

The J gene is TRBJ2-1, the V gene TRBV2, with 15 bases fitting TRBD2. J lost 9 bases, V lost 5 bases, and 5 bases had no gene match. CDR3 size: 15 residues. The germline V gene has CDR1 SNHLY and CDR2 FYNNEI. CDR3 nucleotide sequence: TGTGCCAGCAGTAGGACTAGCGGGGGGGCGATTGAGCAGTTCTTC. Its translation: CASSRTSGGAIEQFF.

With regard to this clonotype: The junction shows a germline mismatch at one end, possibly a read error. V usage is TRBV11-3 and J usage is TRBJ1-6; 7 nucleotides agree with TRBD1. CDR1 is SGHNT, CDR2 YENEEA, per germline. This CDR3 comprises 17 residues. CDR3 loop: CASSPRGQRGVNPPLRF. In DNA form, the CDR3 reads TGTGCCAGCAGCCCAAGGGGGCAAAGGGGGGTCAATCCACCCCTCCGCTTT.

This clonotype was seen at least ten times. V is TRBV5-1 and J is TRBJ2-5, with 7 bases matching TRBD1. V lost 0 bases and J lost 5; bases outside the gene matches: 7. This CDR3 region has 15 residues. Germline V CDR1 and CDR2: SGHRS, YFSETQ. DNA for the CDR3: TGCGCCAGCAGCTTGGGACAGGGACAAGGGGAGACCCAGTACTTC. Translation gives CASSLGQGQGETQYF.

The chain uses TRBV5-1 and TRBJ1-2, with 9 bases that match TRBD1. The CDR3 has 14 amino acids. Germline V gives CDR1 SGHRS, CDR2 YFSETQ. The V gene end was trimmed by 5 bases and the J gene end by 10 bases; junction bases not matched to a gene: 12. CDR3 DNA sequence: TGCGCCAGCAGTTTGCCCGGGACAGGGTTCGACTACACCTTC. Its protein product is CASSLPGTGFDYTF.

This clonotype was picked up many times. This sequence joins TRBV19 and TRBJ2-2; 10 bases match TRBD2. This CDR3 has 14 residues. V shed 10 bases and J 1 base; nucleotides not matched to a gene: 3. Per germline, CDR1 LNHDA and CDR2 SQIVND (reference sequence). DNA for the CDR3: TGTGCCACCGCTAGCGGGGGGAACACCGGGGAGCTGTTTTTT. This encodes CATASGGNTGELFF.

This clonotype came up many times. The chain recombines TRBV20-1 with TRBJ1-3, with 7 bases lining up with TRBD1. CDR1 and CDR2 (germline): DFQATT, SNEGSKA (reference sequence). The CDR3 sequence is 15 residues long. V lost 4 bases to trimming and J lost 6 bases; unmatched junction nucleotides: 12. The CDR3 sequence: CSATRQGTGANTIYF. The CDR3 DNA follows: TGCAGTGCTACCCGACAGGGAACCGGAGCAAACACCATATATTTT.

This clonotype was counted at least ten times. The V and J genes are TRBV5-8 and TRBJ2-5, with D possibly matching TRBD2 (5 bases). The V and J ends lost 4 bases and 3 bases respectively, with 16 bases between them. CDR3 size: 15 residues. Germline V CDR1 and CDR2: SGHTS, YDEGEE. The CDR3 DNA is TGTGCCAGCAGCGTGCTAGGACGGGGAAAAGAGACCCAGTACTTC. Protein product: CASSVLGRGKETQYF. Complete variable domain (other parts from reference TRBV5-8 and TRBJ2-5): EAGVTQSPTHLIKTRGQQATLRCSPISGHTSVYWYQQALGLGLQFLLWYDEGEERNRGNFPPRFSGRQFPNYSSELNVNALELEDSALYLCASSVLGRGKETQYFGPGTRLLVL.

This chain uses TRBV28 with TRBJ1-6; 9 positions agree with TRBD1. The germline CDR1 and CDR2 sequences are MDHEN and SYDVKM. The CDR3 extends over 16 amino acids. The V segment lost 4 bases and the J segment 5 bases; nucleotides outside the gene matches: 6. CDR3 sequence: CASSSTGDRDNSPLHF. In DNA form, the CDR3 reads TGTGCCAGCAGTTCAACGGGGGACAGGGATAATTCACCCCTCCACTTT.

A few counts support this clonotype. J is TRBJ2-2 and V is TRBV19, with 7 nucleotides matching TRBD1. CDR3 length: 12 residues. V shed 5 bases and J 8 bases; nucleotides not matched to a gene: 2. Germline V CDR1 and CDR2: LNHDA, SQIVND (reference sequence). This CDR3 is CASSQQGGELFF. CDR3 DNA sequence: TGTGCCAGTAGTCAACAGGGGGGGGAGCTGTTTTTT.

The chain combines TRBV19 with TRBJ1-5; no firm D call. This CDR3 region has 14 residues. Trimming shortened V by 5 bases and J by 6 bases, and 14 bases separated the two germline ends. CDR1 and CDR2 from the germline V gene are LNHDA and SQIVND (reference sequence). The CDR3 DNA reads as TGTGCCAGTAGTTCCAGGTCAGAAGGTCAGCCCCAGCATTTT. Its protein is CASSSRSEGQPQHF.

This clonotype has at least ten counts. The chain links TRBV5-1 to TRBJ1-1; the D gene is possibly TRBD1 (5 bases). This CDR3 has 18 amino acids. CDR1 and CDR2 (germline): SGHRS, YFSETQ. Trimming took 0 bases from V and 3 from J, leaving 21 bases between them. Here the CDR3 reads CASSLEGSQGGGDTEAFF. CDR3 DNA: TGCGCCAGCAGCTTGGAGGGGAGTCAGGGTGGAGGGGACACTGAAGCTTTCTTT. Complete variable domain (other parts from reference TRBV5-1 and TRBJ1-1): KAGVTQTPRYLIKTRGQQVTLSCSPISGHRSVSWYQQTPGQGLQFLFEYFSETQRNKGNFPGRFSGRQFSNSRSEMNVSTLELGDSALYLCASSLEGSQGGGDTEAFFGQGTRLTVV.

This clonotype was seen at least ten times. This sequence joins TRBV6-1 and TRBJ2-7; 7 bases line up with TRBD1. Germline trimming cut 8 bases from V and 2 bases from J; bases unmatched to any gene: 9. The CDR3 covers 14 residues. From germline, CDR1 is MNHNS and CDR2 SASEGT. The CDR3 nucleotides read TGTGCCAGCCGAAAGGGCGGACAGGCCTACGAGCAGTACTTC. This sequence encodes CASRKGGQAYEQYF.

This chain joins TRBV24-1 and TRBJ1-1; 8 nucleotides match TRBD1. This CDR3 comprises 18 residues. V shed 0 bases and J 1 base; nucleotides not matched to a gene: 9. Germline lookup yields CDR1 KGHDR and CDR2 SFDVKD. The chain's CDR3 is CATSDLVPGGSENTEAFF. CDR3 DNA sequence: TGTGCCACCAGTGATTTGGTTCCAGGGGGCAGCGAGAACACTGAAGCTTTCTTT.

Comments on this clonotype: At one boundary the junction diverges from the germline segment, which might be a read error. J is TRBJ2-2 and V is TRBV7-8; a possible D gene is TRBD2 (7 bases). The CDR3 contains 13 residues. In germline, CDR1 is SGHVS, CDR2 FQNEAQ. CDR3 protein: CASSWGGRTEALF. The CDR3, as DNA: TGTGCCAGCAGCTGGGGGGGGCGTACTGAAGCTCTCTTT.

This rearrangement joins TRBV19 to TRBJ2-7, with TRBD1 matching over 9 bases. This CDR3 spans 12 amino acids. V lost 10 bases to trimming and J lost 7 bases; unmatched junction nucleotides: 8. Germline V gene lookup returns CDR1 LNHDA and CDR2 SQIVND (reference sequence). CDR3 bases: TGTGCCACTCGACAGGGGGGGGAAGAGCAGTACTTC. This gives the protein CATRQGGEEQYF. Drawing the rest from reference TRBV19 and TRBJ2-7, the complete variable domain is DGGITQSPKYLFRKEGQNVTLSCEQNLNHDAMYWYRQDPGQGLRLIYYSQIVNDFQKGDIAEGYSVSREKKESFPLTVTSAQKNPTAFYLCATRQGGEEQYFGPGTRLTVT.

This chain links TRBV11-2 with TRBJ2-2; 14 bases fit TRBD2. Germline CDR1 reads SGHAT; CDR2 reads FQNNGV. The CDR3 totals 17 residues. The V and J ends lost 5 bases and 6 bases, in that order; junction bases with no gene match: 8. The CDR3 reads CASSPGLAGGMSGELFF. The CDR3, as DNA: TGTGCCAGCAGCCCCGGACTAGCGGGGGGAATGTCCGGGGAGCTGTTTTTT.

V gene TRBV9 combines with J gene TRBJ1-2, with TRBD1 matching 10 bases. Germline V gives CDR1 SGDLS, CDR2 YYNGEE. The CDR3 is 14 residues long. The trim removed 2 bases at V and 4 bases at J, leaving 2 bases unmatched. This CDR3 is CASSVRDRGYGYTF. CDR3 DNA: TGTGCCAGCAGCGTCCGGGACAGGGGCTATGGCTACACCTTC.

This clonotype was seen a handful of times. A much more abundant neighbour one base away suggests this may be a read error. Given the absence of the conserved phenylalanine or tryptophan at the CDR3 end, a read error is likely. The gene calls are TRBV19 and TRBJ1-3; 10 bases fit TRBD1. J lost 3 bases, V lost 2 bases, and 4 bases had no gene match. Germline lookup yields CDR1 LNHDA and CDR2 SQIVND (reference sequence). The length of the CDR3 is 16 residues. The CDR3 nucleotides are TGTGCCAGTAGTATAATGGGACAGGGGTTTGGAAACACCATATATTCT. As protein: CASSIMGQGFGNTIYS.